This TCR beta chain came from a study of human T cells and chemical hapten exposure. Study-level information: Patch tests put 0.01% DPC on the upper back, and the results were checked at 6 days.

Methods used by the authors: Sample TCR counts, which ranged from about 20,000 to 690,600, had a median of roughly 96,000. TCRdb recomputed calls from the RACE reads with MiXCR, one row per CDR3 protein. Clone size and V and J calls follow TCRdb, not the original study. Of 300,000 to 400,000 distinct CDR3 sequences listed, 5.1% are singletons. The sample holds many counts of this clonotype. J lost 2 bases, V lost 6 bases, and 8 bases had no gene match. Looked up from germline, CDR1 is DFQATT and CDR2 is SNEGSKA (reference sequence). CDR3 length: 16 residues. Time point of the sample: pre-sensitization, week 0. Treatment here: therapeutic diphenylcyclopropenone sensitization with weekly scalp DPC. Each donor was an alopecia patient between 18 and 70 years of age who qualified for DPC. Total RNA extraction was carried out from unfractionated whole blood.

The TCR originated in a woman aged 50 to 60 with alopecia areata. Some clones in this sample may be carry-over from other donors' samples. The J gene is TRBJ2-3, the V gene TRBV20-1; 13 bases are a match to TRBD2. This specimen consisted of whole blood, obtained in connection with sensitization to the hapten diphenylcyclopropenone (DPC). The CDR3 loop is CSAEPGLAGSTDTQYF. CDR3 bases: TGCAGTGCAGAACCGGGACTAGCGGGGTCCACAGATACGCAGTATTTT.